This T cell receptor beta chain emerged from a study of T cell repertoires and HLA-DP antigens. Regarding this clone: Its target is not known.

The PCR primers covered 54 TRBV and 13 TRBJ segments. Generated by immunoSEQ multiplex PCR, the TCRdb table keeps only in-frame clones and is missing some. The top ten clones hold about 1.5% of a sample with almost 90,000 clones, about 89% of them seen once. This CDR3 spans 15 amino acids. Germline CDR1 is LNHDA and CDR2 is SQIVND (reference sequence). Trimming cost V 3 bases and J 6 bases; bases outside gene matches: 5. The sequenced material came from CD4+ T cells from PBMCs. The TCR comes from a middle-aged man in good health and CMV-seronegative. The chain uses TRBV19 and TRBJ2-2; the match to TRBD2 covers 9 bases. CDR3 in amino acids: CASSISGGLAGELFF. DNA of the CDR3: TGTGCCAGTAGTATTAGCGGGGGACTAGCCGGGGAGCTGTTTTTT. Full variable domain (rest looked up from reference TRBV19 and TRBJ2-2): DGGITQSPKYLFRKEGQNVTLSCEQNLNHDAMYWYRQDPGQGLRLIYYSQIVNDFQKGDIAEGYSVSREKKESFPLTVTSAQKNPTAFYLCASSISGGLAGELFFGEGSRLTVL.